Listed below are T cell receptor beta chains from one sample, sequenced in a study of blood T cell repertoires in COVID-19. The assay was immunoSEQ multiplex PCR, and TCRdb's table has in-frame clones only and misses some. The sample lists some 190,000 clones, roughly 81% occurring once. Sequencing was done on a sample of peripheral blood. The receptors were sampled from a woman aged 35 to 49 with COVID-19, enrolled during active disease. Both conserved end residues are part of each CDR3. Each record gives: V gene, clone size, D gene, J gene, CDR3 DNA, CDR3 protein. The D gene is left open where the match is weak. Size tells how often a clone was seen (once, few, many) or the class of an expanded clone, and some rows leave it out.

V: TRBV7-2; size: NA; D: TRBD2; J: TRBJ2-1; DNA: TGTGCCACCGCGCCGGCAGCGGGAGAAAATGAGCAGTTCTTC; CDR3: CATAPAAGENEQFF
V: TRBV6-1; size: NA; D: NA; J: TRBJ2-1; DNA: TGTGCCAGCAGTGAAGCGAGGGGGAGTTTTTGGGAGCAGTTCTTC; CDR3: CASSEARGSFWEQFF
V: TRBV4-1; size: once; D: TRBD1; J: TRBJ1-1; DNA: TGCGCCAGCAGCCAAGACAGGGGGCGGAACACTGAAGCTTTCTTT; CDR3: CASSQDRGRNTEAFF
V: TRBV9; size: NA; D: TRBD2; J: TRBJ2-1; DNA: TGTGCCAGCAGCGGAACTAGCGGGAGGGCCATCAATGAGCAGTTCTTC; CDR3: CASSGTSGRAINEQFF
V: TRBV28; size: NA; D: NA; J: TRBJ1-2; DNA: TGTGCCAGCAGGGCCCCAGGGCGTTTCTATGGCTACACCTTC; CDR3: CASRAPGRFYGYTF
V: TRBV19; size: NA; D: TRBD1; J: TRBJ2-2; DNA: TGTGCCAGTAGTATTGACAGGGGGGCTACCGGGGAGCTGTTTTTT; CDR3: CASSIDRGATGELFF
V: TRBV3-1/TRBV3-2; size: NA; D: NA; J: TRBJ1-1; DNA: TGTGCCAGCAGCCAAGGGGTTATCAGGGGCGGCCAAGCTTTCTTT; CDR3: CASSQGVIRGGQAFF
V: TRBV12-5; size: NA; D: NA; J: TRBJ1-5; DNA: TGTGCTAGTGGTCCCCCAGCGAACCATCAGCCCCAGCATTTT; CDR3: CASGPPANHQPQHF
V: TRBV2; size: NA; D: TRBD1; J: TRBJ1-6; DNA: TGTGCCAGCAGTCCACGACAGGGGGATTCACCCCTCCACTTT; CDR3: CASSPRQGDSPLHF
V: TRBV28; size: NA; D: NA; J: TRBJ1-2; DNA: TGTGCCAGCAGTTTTGAAAGGGGCTTCGGAGGCTACACCTTC; CDR3: CASSFERGFGGYTF
V: TRBV19; size: NA; D: NA; J: TRBJ2-3; DNA: TGTGCCAGTAGTATTGAAAGGAGGACGCAGTATTTT; CDR3: CASSIERRTQYF
V: TRBV7-2; size: NA; D: NA; J: TRBJ1-5; DNA: TGTGCCAGCAGCCCCGGAGGCGGTAGCAATCAGCCCCAGCATTTT; CDR3: CASSPGGGSNQPQHF
V: TRBV3-1/TRBV3-2; size: NA; D: NA; J: TRBJ1-5; DNA: TGTGCCAGCAGCCAAGACCTGGGGGGATCAGCCCAGCATTTT; CDR3: CASSQDLGGSAQHF
V: TRBV28; size: NA; D: NA; J: TRBJ1-3; DNA: TGTGCCAGCAGTTTATTGGGCCGCAGGGGAAAAGGAAACACCATATATTTT; CDR3: CASSLLGRRGKGNTIYF
V: TRBV7-9; size: few; D: NA; J: TRBJ1-4; DNA: TGTGCCAGCAGCCGAGGCTTTGCAACTAATGAAAAACTGTTTTTT; CDR3: CASSRGFATNEKLFF
V: TRBV19; size: NA; D: TRBD1; J: TRBJ2-1; DNA: TGTGCCAGTAGTATAGTACAGGGGGGAAATGAGCAGTTCTTC; CDR3: CASSIVQGGNEQFF
V: TRBV7-6; size: NA; D: TRBD2; J: TRBJ2-5; DNA: TGTGCCAGCAGCTCCCTGGGGGGGACTGGAGAGACCCAGTACTTC; CDR3: CASSSLGGTGETQYF
V: TRBV5-6; size: NA; D: TRBD1; J: TRBJ2-5; DNA: TGTGCCAGCAGAATTACAGGGGGACCGCAAGAGACCCAGTACTTC; CDR3: CASRITGGPQETQYF
V: TRBV6-5; size: once; D: NA; J: TRBJ1-6; DNA: TGTGCCAGCAGTTACGAGGGAACGAATAATTCACCCCTCCACTTT; CDR3: CASSYEGTNNSPLHF
V: TRBV14; size: NA; D: TRBD2; J: TRBJ2-5; DNA: TGTGCCAGCAGCCCCCTCGGGCGGGGGGACCAAGAGACCCAGTACTTC; CDR3: CASSPLGRGDQETQYF
V: TRBV5-4; size: NA; D: NA; J: TRBJ1-2; DNA: TGTGCCAGCAGCTTGGCAGGGCCCGGTGGCTACACCTTC; CDR3: CASSLAGPGGYTF
V: TRBV6-2/TRBV6-3; size: NA; D: TRBD2; J: TRBJ2-3; DNA: TGTGCCAGCAGTTCCGGACTAGCCGGCACAGATACGCAGTATTTT; CDR3: CASSSGLAGTDTQYF
V: TRBV2; size: NA; D: NA; J: TRBJ1-1; DNA: TGTGCCACCGACGGGGCGGGAACGAACACTGAAGCTTTCTTT; CDR3: CATDGAGTNTEAFF
V: TRBV2; size: NA; D: TRBD1; J: TRBJ1-2; DNA: TGTGCCAGCAGTGGGCCCGAACAGGGGGCTTTTCATGGCTACACCTTC; CDR3: CASSGPEQGAFHGYTF
V: TRBV18; size: NA; D: NA; J: TRBJ2-1; DNA: TGTGCCAGCTCACCAGGAGTTACCTACAATGAGCAGTTCTTC; CDR3: CASSPGVTYNEQFF
V: TRBV6-5; size: once; D: TRBD2; J: TRBJ2-7; DNA: TGTGCCGGGGGACTAGCGGGAGGGTACGAGCAGTACTTC; CDR3: CAGGLAGGYEQYF
V: TRBV10-3; size: NA; D: TRBD2; J: TRBJ2-5; DNA: TGTGCCACGGGAGCGGGAGGAACCCAGTACTTC; CDR3: CATGAGGTQYF
V: TRBV30; size: NA; D: TRBD1; J: TRBJ1-5; DNA: TGTGCCTGGAGTCCGGGACAGGGTGGCGGCAATCAGCCCCAGCATTTT; CDR3: CAWSPGQGGGNQPQHF
V: TRBV27; size: NA; D: TRBD1; J: TRBJ1-6; DNA: TGTGCCAGCAGTCGTAGGGGGCAGGGGGGAACTAATTCACCCCTCCACTTT; CDR3: CASSRRGQGGTNSPLHF
V: TRBV4-1; size: NA; D: NA; J: TRBJ1-2; DNA: TGCGCCAGCAGCCCTGTCCCCAACTATGGCTACACCTTC; CDR3: CASSPVPNYGYTF
V: TRBV5-4; size: NA; D: NA; J: TRBJ2-2; DNA: TGTGCCAGCAGCCGAGGCGCCGGGGAGCTGTTTTTT; CDR3: CASSRGAGELFF
V: TRBV5-1; size: NA; D: TRBD2; J: TRBJ2-1; DNA: TGCGCCAGCAGCTTGGTAGGGACTAGCTTAAGTGAGCAGTTCTTC; CDR3: CASSLVGTSLSEQFF
V: TRBV15; size: NA; D: TRBD1; J: TRBJ1-5; DNA: TGTGCCACCAGCAGCCAGGGACAGGGAACCATAAAGTATCAGCCCCAGCATTTT; CDR3: CATSSQGQGTIKYQPQHF
V: TRBV5-1; size: NA; D: TRBD1; J: TRBJ1-6; DNA: TGCGCCAGCAGCTTAGGGACAGGGGCGGTTTCACCCCTCCACTTT; CDR3: CASSLGTGAVSPLHF
V: TRBV5-4; size: NA; D: TRBD2; J: TRBJ2-1; DNA: TGTGCCAGCAGCTTGGCAGCGGGAGAGGCTGAGCAGTTCTTC; CDR3: CASSLAAGEAEQFF
V: TRBV4-1; size: NA; D: NA; J: TRBJ1-1; DNA: TGCGCCAGCAGCGCCCCGTCTCTCGGCACTGAAGCTTTCTTT; CDR3: CASSAPSLGTEAFF